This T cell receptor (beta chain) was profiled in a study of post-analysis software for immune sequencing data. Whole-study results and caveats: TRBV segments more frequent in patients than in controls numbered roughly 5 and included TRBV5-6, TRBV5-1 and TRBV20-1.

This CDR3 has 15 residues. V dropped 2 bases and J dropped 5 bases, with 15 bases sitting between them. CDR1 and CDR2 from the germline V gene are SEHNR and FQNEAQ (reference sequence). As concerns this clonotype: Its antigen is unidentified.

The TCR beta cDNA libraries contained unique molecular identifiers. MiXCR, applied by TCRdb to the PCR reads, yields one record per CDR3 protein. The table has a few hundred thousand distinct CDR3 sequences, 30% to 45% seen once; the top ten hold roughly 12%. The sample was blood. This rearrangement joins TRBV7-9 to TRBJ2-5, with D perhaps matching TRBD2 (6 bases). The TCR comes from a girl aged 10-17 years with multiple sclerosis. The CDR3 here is CASSLYGGESETQYF. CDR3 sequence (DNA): TGTGCCAGCAGCTTATATGGCGGGGAGTCGGAGACCCAGTACTTC.